The clone carrying this T cell receptor (beta chain) was observed at least ten times. Antigen: not known. Purity above 95% was achieved in all sorted populations. The data are from a study of beta chain features in type 1 diabetes. V was cut by 0 bases and J by 3 bases, with 9 bases left in between. Germline lookup yields CDR1 SGHDN and CDR2 FVKESK. The CDR3 consists of 15 residues. The whole isolated RNA underwent reverse transcription, so sequencing captured expressed TCRB transcripts. Clones were read by immunoSEQ multiplex PCR, and TCRdb kept only the in-frame ones, dropping some. The sample gives 120,000 to 150,000 clones, 6.9% of which show up once; roughly 1.4% is in the top ten. Study outcomes and limitations: For Type 1 diabetes patients, all four CD4+ subsets carried TCRB CDR3s that were moderately but significantly shorter. Among patients, naive, central memory and Treg TCRB repertoires appeared more similar than among healthy donors. Cells with high TCR expression could be over-represented by cDNA sequencing.

This sequence was found in a woman in her twenties or thirties in good health. The rearrangement links TRBV14 to TRBJ2-4; D is undetermined. Specimen: central memory CD4+ T cells from blood. The CDR3 region is CASSQEVTGKNIQYF. The CDR3, as DNA: TGTGCCAGCAGCCAAGAAGTGACGGGCAAAAACATTCAGTACTTC.